This TCR beta chain was captured in a study of early T cells in non-severe SARS-CoV-2 infection. Trimming took off 5 bases at V and 10 bases at J, with 21 bases between the two ends. This CDR3 contains 15 residues. Looked up from germline, CDR1 is SGHVS and CDR2 is FQNEAQ. By share, this clonotype counts as medium-sized. The library protocol tagged individual cDNA molecules with unique molecular identifiers. TCRdb ran MiXCR on the 5' RACE reads and lists one entry per CDR3 protein. The sample has 15,000 to 20,000 distinct CDR3 sequences, over 5.5% seen once. The input for sequencing was whole blood, taken at baseline. The J gene is TRBJ2-1, the V gene TRBV7-8; maybe TRBD2 (6 bases). This receptor was identified in an adult who was a healthcare worker with PCR-confirmed SARS-CoV-2 infection or an uninfected control (not recorded which). Here the CDR3 reads CASSLPRTTLKEQFF. The CDR3 region has the DNA TGTGCCAGCAGCCTACCCCGGACTACCCTTAAAGAGCAGTTCTTC.